A selection of T cell receptor beta chains follows, all from one sample in a study of cytomegalovirus exposure and HLA in healthy donors. Data came from immunoSEQ multiplex PCR; TCRdb stores just in-frame clones and leaves some out. The table lists 150,000 to 200,000 clones, just under 80% of them singletons. Sequenced: PBMCs. The receptors shown here come from a man younger than 30 in good health and CMV-seropositive. The CDR3 runs from the conserved cysteine through the conserved F or W. A D gene is named only where the DNA matches it firmly. The size entry is marked missing in some rows and otherwise reads once, few, many or a size class.

cdr3_length	d_call	v_call	clone_size	j_call	cdr3_aa	cdr3_nt
13	TRBD1	TRBV14	-	TRBJ2-3	CASSQDRDRVQYF	TGTGCCAGCAGCCAAGACCGGGACAGGGTACAGTATTTT
16	TRBD2	TRBV10-2	-	TRBJ2-7	CASSGLAGEAVYEQYF	TGCGCCAGCAGTGGGCTAGCGGGAGAAGCGGTCTACGAGCAGTACTTC
15	-	TRBV6-5	-	TRBJ2-2	CASSPLAEGTGELFF	TGTGCCAGCAGTCCCTTAGCGGAGGGGACCGGGGAGCTGTTTTTT
12	-	TRBV5-1	few	TRBJ2-5	CASSLRGETQYF	TGCGCCAGCAGCTTGCGGGGTGAGACCCAGTACTTC
12	-	TRBV2	-	TRBJ1-5	CASSATGRPQHF	TGTGCCAGCAGTGCGACCGGGAGGCCCCAGCATTTT
16	TRBD1	TRBV19	few	TRBJ1-1	CASSFQWTGERTEAFF	TGTGCCAGTAGTTTCCAATGGACAGGGGAGAGGACTGAAGCTTTCTTT
12	-	TRBV2	once	TRBJ1-2	CASSQGNYGYTF	TGTGCCAGCAGTCAGGGGAACTATGGCTACACCTTC
16	-	TRBV19	-	TRBJ1-2	CASSILPGRGNYGYTF	TGTGCCAGTAGTATTCTGCCTGGTAGGGGGAACTATGGCTACACCTTC
11	-	TRBV28	-	TRBJ1-2	CASSFDYGYTF	TGTGCCAGCAGTTTCGACTATGGCTACACCTTC
17	-	TRBV5-1	-	TRBJ2-5	CASSPGLGLVTEETQYF	TGCGCCAGCAGCCCGGGGTTGGGTTTGGTGACTGAAGAGACCCAGTACTTC
16	-	TRBV28	-	TRBJ2-5	CASTTRRGDTQETQYF	TGTGCCAGCACCACTCGTCGTGGGGACACCCAAGAGACCCAGTACTTC
16	-	TRBV12-2	-	TRBJ2-7	CASRLGASGSHYEQYF	TGTGCAAGTCGCTTAGGCGCTAGCGGGAGTCACTACGAGCAGTACTTC
13	-	TRBV19	-	TRBJ1-1	CASIGDLNTEAFF	TGTGCCAGTATTGGGGACTTGAACACTGAAGCTTTCTTT
15	-	TRBV11-2	-	TRBJ1-5	CASSPRGYSNQPQHF	TGTGCCAGCAGCCCGCGGGGCTATAGCAATCAGCCCCAGCATTTT
15	TRBD1	TRBV6-1	-	TRBJ1-5	CASSKGQVSNQPQHF	TGTGCCAGCAGTAAGGGACAGGTTAGCAATCAGCCCCAGCATTTT
13	TRBD1	TRBV14	-	TRBJ1-2	CASSRGDSYGYTF	TGTGCCAGCAGCCGGGGGGACAGCTATGGCTACACCTTC
19	-	TRBV9	-	TRBJ2-2	CAGSEGPFVGGAYTGELFF	TGTGCCGGCAGCGAGGGCCCCTTTGTGGGGGGGGCCTACACCGGGGAGCTGTTTTTT
17	-	TRBV11-3	-	TRBJ2-5	CASSLGSGVVGGETQYF	TGTGCCAGCAGCTTAGGATCGGGTGTGGTGGGTGGAGAGACCCAGTACTTC
14	-	TRBV6-1	-	TRBJ1-1	CASSELSDWTKAFF	TGTGCCAGCAGTGAATTATCCGATTGGACTAAAGCTTTCTTT
13	-	TRBV5-1	-	TRBJ1-2	CASSPTTNYGYTF	TGCGCCAGCAGCCCTACTACGAACTATGGCTACACCTTC
14	-	TRBV7-6	-	TRBJ2-1	CASSLGRAYNEQFF	TGTGCCAGCAGCTTAGGCCGGGCCTACAATGAGCAGTTCTTC
17	TRBD1	TRBV5-5	-	TRBJ2-7	CASSLLGQKRPTYEQYF	TGTGCCAGCAGCTTGTTGGGACAGAAAAGACCCACCTACGAGCAGTACTTC
15	-	TRBV18	-	TRBJ1-2	CASSPVAGLGYGYTF	TGTGCCAGCTCACCAGTAGCAGGGCTGGGGTATGGCTACACCTTC
16	-	TRBV11-2	-	TRBJ2-2	CASSLVLGADTGELFF	TGTGCCAGCAGCTTGGTCCTTGGGGCGGACACCGGGGAGCTGTTTTTT
16	TRBD1	TRBV5-1	once	TRBJ1-2	CASSLLGDRVGYGYTF	TGCGCCAGCAGCTTGCTTGGCGACAGGGTGGGCTATGGCTACACCTTC
15	-	TRBV6-5	-	TRBJ2-7	CASSYSLTDLYEQYF	TGTGCCAGCAGTTACTCGCTGACAGACCTTTACGAGCAGTACTTC
14	-	TRBV4-1	-	TRBJ1-1	CASSQDIGGLKAFF	TGCGCCAGCAGCCAAGATATCGGGGGACTTAAAGCTTTCTTT
13	-	TRBV5-1	-	TRBJ1-1	CASSVTANTEAFF	TGCGCCAGCAGCGTTACAGCAAACACTGAAGCTTTCTTT
14	-	TRBV5-3	-	TRBJ2-1	CAGPVGGPHNEQFF	TGTGCCGGACCAGTGGGGGGGCCCCACAATGAGCAGTTCTTC
15	-	TRBV10-1	-	TRBJ2-7	CASSAGHQSSYEQYF	TGCGCCAGCAGTGCGGGACATCAGAGCTCCTACGAGCAGTACTTC
16	TRBD1	TRBV11-2	-	TRBJ2-2	CASSPKQGASTGELFF	TGTGCCAGCAGCCCCAAACAGGGGGCGAGCACCGGGGAGCTGTTTTTT
14	TRBD2	TRBV7-3	-	TRBJ2-3	CASSPSGGADTQYF	TGTGCCAGCAGCCCTAGTGGGGGGGCAGATACGCAGTATTTT
15	TRBD2	TRBV27	-	TRBJ2-3	CASSFEGLEVRTQYF	TGTGCCAGCAGTTTTGAGGGACTAGAAGTAAGAACGCAGTATTTT
13	-	TRBV29-1	-	TRBJ1-1	CSVSRGMNTEAFF	TGCAGCGTTTCCAGGGGAATGAACACTGAAGCTTTCTTT
13	-	TRBV4-1	-	TRBJ2-3	CASSRTGTDTQYF	TGCGCCAGCAGCCGGACTGGCACAGATACGCAGTATTTT
12	-	TRBV27	few	TRBJ1-5	CASGLGHQPQHF	TGTGCCAGCGGCCTAGGCCATCAGCCCCAGCATTTT
14	-	TRBV11-2	-	TRBJ1-4	CASSSTETNEKLFF	TGTGCCAGCAGCTCTACAGAGACTAATGAAAAACTGTTTTTT
14	-	TRBV5-1	-	TRBJ1-2	CASSLARGAYGYTF	TGCGCCAGCAGCTTGGCCCGGGGGGCCTATGGCTACACCTTC
15	TRBD2	TRBV5-4	-	TRBJ2-7	CASSILAGENYEQYF	TGTGCCAGCAGCATCCTAGCGGGAGAGAACTACGAGCAGTACTTC
12	TRBD1	TRBV29-1	-	TRBJ1-1	CSATEGAREAFF	TGCAGCGCCACCGAGGGGGCTCGTGAAGCTTTCTTT
15	TRBD2	TRBV9	-	TRBJ2-1	CASSSGLARDNEQFF	TGTGCCAGCAGCTCCGGACTAGCGCGAGACAATGAGCAGTTCTTC
15	TRBD1	TRBV5-1	-	TRBJ1-4	CASSWGTGEGEKLFF	TGCGCCAGCAGCTGGGGGACAGGGGAGGGCGAAAAACTGTTTTTT
14	-	TRBV7-2	once	TRBJ2-7	CASSLLTASYEQYF	TGTGCCAGCAGCTTACTAACAGCCTCCTACGAGCAGTACTTC
12	-	TRBV11-1	few	TRBJ1-2	CASSSSRYGYTF	TGTGCCAGCAGCTCCTCTCGCTATGGCTACACCTTC
14	TRBD2	TRBV2	once	TRBJ2-1	CASTPNFGGGEQFF	TGTGCCAGCACTCCCAATTTTGGGGGGGGAGAGCAGTTCTTC
13	-	TRBV4-1	-	TRBJ2-3	CASSPLGTDTQYF	TGCGCCAGCAGCCCCCTTGGCACAGATACGCAGTATTTT
16	TRBD1	TRBV27	-	TRBJ1-1	CASRPSDRGLVTEAFF	TGTGCCAGCAGGCCCAGCGACAGGGGTTTAGTCACTGAAGCTTTCTTT
14	-	TRBV6-5	-	TRBJ1-1	CASKGGGRYTEAFF	TGTGCCAGCAAAGGCGGGGGCCGGTACACTGAAGCTTTCTTT